These T cell receptor beta chains were read from a single sample in a study of CD8 T cells in ankylosing spondylitis. Via MiXCR, TCRdb re-called the 5' RACE reads, giving one row per CDR3 protein. The data show under 950,000 distinct CDR3 sequences, with around 17% seen just once and under 20% held by the top ten. The sequenced material came from blood, either unsorted or a sorted T cell fraction (not recorded which). The receptors shown here come from a male donor with ankylosing spondylitis. CDR3s include the opening cysteine and the closing phenylalanine or tryptophan. Each record gives: V gene, CDR3 length, D gene, J gene, clone size, CDR3 protein, CDR3 DNA. The D gene is left open where the match is weak. For some rows the clone size is stated as once, few or many, or as a class when expanded; others skip it.

TRBV28	11	-	TRBJ2-7	-	CASTSSYEQYF	TGTGCCAGCACCAGCTCCTACGAGCAGTACTTC
TRBV10-3	15	TRBD2	TRBJ2-1	-	CAITQGLAAYNEQFF	TGTGCCATCACACAGGGACTAGCGGCCTACAATGAGCAGTTCTTC
TRBV20-1	14	-	TRBJ1-1	-	CSAEKDSLNTEAFF	TGCAGTGCTGAGAAGGACAGTCTTAACACTGAAGCTTTCTTT
TRBV5-5	12	-	TRBJ1-1	-	CASSRLTDEAFF	TGTGCCAGCAGCCGGTTGACAGACGAAGCTTTCTTT
TRBV6-1	17	-	TRBJ2-1	-	CASSPLSSDSSYNEQFF	TGTGCCAGCAGTCCACTCTCTAGCGACAGCTCCTACAATGAGCAGTTCTTC
TRBV6-2/TRBV6-3	13	-	TRBJ1-2	-	CASTERTAYGYTF	TGTGCCAGCACCGAGAGGACGGCCTATGGCTACACCTTC
TRBV20-1	12	-	TRBJ1-5	many	CSARGGGQPQHF	TGCAGTGCTAGAGGGGGGGGTCAGCCCCAGCATTTT
TRBV2	13	TRBD1	TRBJ2-1	-	CASSRDSGDEQFF	TGTGCCAGCAGTAGGGACAGCGGCGATGAGCAGTTCTTC
TRBV9	16	-	TRBJ2-7	many	CASSVAETGGSYEQYF	TGTGCCAGCAGCGTAGCAGAGACAGGAGGGTCCTACGAGCAGTACTTC
TRBV25-1	14	TRBD1	TRBJ1-1	-	CASSVGQADTEAFF	TGTGCCAGCAGTGTAGGACAGGCAGACACTGAAGCTTTCTTT
TRBV28	19	-	TRBJ1-6	-	CASSLASGRANSYNSPLHF	TGTGCCAGCAGTTTAGCGTCGGGCAGGGCGAACTCCTATAATTCACCCCTCCACTTT
TRBV5-6	16	TRBD1	TRBJ2-1	once	CASSPDTGGPGNEQFF	TGTGCCAGCAGCCCAGACACAGGGGGCCCCGGCAATGAGCAGTTCTTC
TRBV2	12	-	TRBJ2-7	-	CASRWQGREQYF	TGTGCCAGCAGATGGCAGGGGAGGGAGCAGTACTTC
TRBV27	14	-	TRBJ2-7	-	CASRQGGSGYEQYF	TGTGCCAGCAGACAGGGCGGGAGTGGTTACGAGCAGTACTTC
TRBV7-6	17	TRBD2	TRBJ2-7	-	CASSPEVGAGGWIEQYF	TGTGCCAGCAGCCCCGAAGTGGGAGCGGGAGGGTGGATCGAGCAGTACTTC
TRBV28	17	TRBD1	TRBJ1-1	-	CASSLGFWDRKSTEAFF	TGTGCCAGCAGTTTGGGTTTTTGGGACAGGAAAAGCACTGAAGCTTTCTTT
TRBV9	16	TRBD2	TRBJ2-1	few	CASSAAGGLTYNEQFF	TGTGCCAGCAGCGCCGCGGGGGGATTGACCTACAATGAGCAGTTCTTC
TRBV5-1	15	-	TRBJ2-2	few	CASSSDRRGTGELFF	TGCGCCAGCAGCTCGGACAGGAGGGGCACCGGGGAGCTGTTTTTT
TRBV12-3/TRBV12-4	14	-	TRBJ2-2	few	CASSFVQGQGELFF	TGTGCCAGCAGTTTCGTGCAGGGTCAGGGGGAGCTGTTTTTT
TRBV3-1	15	-	TRBJ2-7	few	CASSQGGLALGEQYF	TGTGCCAGCAGCCAAGGGGGGCTAGCTCTCGGCGAGCAGTACTTC
TRBV7-9	14	-	TRBJ1-1	-	CASSHDSHKAEAFF	TGTGCCAGCAGCCATGACAGCCATAAGGCTGAAGCTTTCTTT
TRBV20-1	15	TRBD1	TRBJ2-1	-	CSAATGGDLYNEQFF	TGCAGTGCCGCGACAGGGGGCGACCTTTACAATGAGCAGTTCTTC
TRBV12-3/TRBV12-4	14	-	TRBJ1-1	few	CASSPRGAHTEAFF	TGTGCCAGCAGCCCCCGGGGGGCGCACACTGAAGCTTTCTTT
TRBV30	12	-	TRBJ1-2	few	CAWAQDNYGYTF	TGTGCCTGGGCCCAGGACAACTATGGCTACACCTTC
TRBV20-1	13	TRBD2	TRBJ2-1	-	CSARGGGYNEQFF	TGCAGTGCTAGAGGGGGGGGATACAATGAGCAGTTCTTC
TRBV4-3	17	-	TRBJ2-1	-	CASSQEYGGYSYNEQFF	TGCGCCAGCAGCCAAGAGTATGGTGGCTATTCCTACAATGAGCAGTTCTTC
TRBV28	14	-	TRBJ1-5	-	CASSLMWDGQPQHF	TGTGCCAGCAGTTTAATGTGGGACGGTCAGCCCCAGCATTTT
TRBV6-1	15	TRBD2	TRBJ2-1	-	CASRSGAGGGNEQFF	TGTGCCAGCAGAAGCGGAGCGGGAGGGGGAAATGAGCAGTTCTTC
TRBV4-3	13	-	TRBJ2-1	few	CASSPQGNNEQFF	TGCGCCAGCAGCCCTCAGGGCAACAATGAGCAGTTCTTC
TRBV7-3	17	-	TRBJ2-3	-	CASSLRSLATAPDTQYF	TGTGCCAGCAGCTTAAGGTCCCTAGCGACGGCCCCAGATACGCAGTATTTT
TRBV12-5	15	TRBD2	TRBJ2-1	few	CASGGSGRAVNEQFF	TGTGCTAGTGGCGGTAGCGGGAGGGCCGTAAATGAGCAGTTCTTC
TRBV5-1	16	TRBD1	TRBJ1-1	few	CASSKGQGVWNTEAFF	TGCGCCAGCAGCAAAGGACAGGGGGTTTGGAACACTGAAGCTTTCTTT
TRBV29-1	9	-	TRBJ1-2	few	CSVSPGYTF	TGCAGCGTATCCCCCGGCTACACCTTC
TRBV10-3	15	-	TRBJ1-2	-	CAISDPGTTNYGYTF	TGTGCCATCAGTGATCCCGGGACAACGAACTATGGCTACACCTTC
TRBV29-1	14	TRBD1	TRBJ1-5	-	CSVVTGGYNQPQHF	TGCAGCGTTGTAACAGGGGGCTACAATCAGCCCCAGCATTTT
TRBV5-1	13	-	TRBJ2-7	-	CASSEATNYEQYF	TGCGCCAGCAGCGAGGCGACTAATTACGAGCAGTACTTC
TRBV29-1	13	-	TRBJ2-5	-	CSAPVEYQETQYF	TGCAGCGCCCCCGTGGAGTACCAAGAGACCCAGTACTTC
TRBV29-1	14	TRBD2	TRBJ2-2	-	CSVASGSRTGELFF	TGCAGCGTTGCTAGCGGGAGTCGGACCGGGGAGCTGTTTTTT
TRBV10-2	13	-	TRBJ2-1	many	CASSENGDNEQFF	TGCGCCAGCAGCGAGAACGGCGACAATGAGCAGTTCTTC
TRBV6-1	13	-	TRBJ2-1	few	CASCRDSYNEQFF	TGTGCCAGCTGTAGGGATTCCTACAATGAGCAGTTCTTC
TRBV11-2	16	-	TRBJ2-3	-	CASSTDLVLGTDTQYF	TGTGCCAGCAGCACGGACCTCGTTTTGGGCACAGATACGCAGTATTTT